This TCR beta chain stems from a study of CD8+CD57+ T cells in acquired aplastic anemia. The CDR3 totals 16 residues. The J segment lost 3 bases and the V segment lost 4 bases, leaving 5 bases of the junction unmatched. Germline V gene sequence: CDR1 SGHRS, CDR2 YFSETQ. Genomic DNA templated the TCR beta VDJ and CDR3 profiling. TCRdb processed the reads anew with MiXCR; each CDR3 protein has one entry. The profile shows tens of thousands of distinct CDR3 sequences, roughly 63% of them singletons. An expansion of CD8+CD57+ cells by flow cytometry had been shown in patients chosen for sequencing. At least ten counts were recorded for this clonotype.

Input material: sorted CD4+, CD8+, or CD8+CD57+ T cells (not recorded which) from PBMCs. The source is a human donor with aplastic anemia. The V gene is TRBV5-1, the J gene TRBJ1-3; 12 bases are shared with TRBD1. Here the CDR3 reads CASSPGTGGYGNTIYF. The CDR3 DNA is TGCGCCAGCAGCCCCGGGACAGGGGGCTATGGAAACACCATATATTTT.